The clone carrying this T cell receptor beta chain appeared a few times. Its specificity is unknown. The data belong to a study of cytomegalovirus exposure and HLA in healthy donors. The study, taken as a whole, reports: TCR beta V segments were, for the most part, productive about 87% or about 30% of the time in an earlier analysis.

Use of 60 Vbeta and 13 Jbeta primers characterized the PCR. Profiled with immunoSEQ multiplex PCR; TCRdb holds only in-frame clones, not every one. The table records fewer than 110,000 clones, under 80% of them present only once. The CDR3 has 16 amino acids. Germline V gives CDR1 MNHEY, CDR2 SMNVEV (reference sequence). V lost 3 bases and J 2 bases, leaving 16 bases between the germline ends. V and J are TRBV27 and TRBJ1-2; unclear D gene. Source material: PBMCs. This TCR was sampled from a woman between 35 and 50 years old in good health and CMV-seropositive. In DNA form, the CDR3 reads TGTGCCAGCAGTTTTACCCCGGGTTTATTGAACTATGGCTACACCTTC. Translating gives CASSFTPGLLNYGYTF.